This record concerns one T cell receptor (beta chain) sequence. Its antigen is unknown. One base away there is no much larger clone; base qualities are not given. The cohort comprised 666 healthy bone marrow donors. Cohort members were all nominally healthy when sampled, although unrecorded immune exposures were likely present. The donor was CMV seronegative and belonged to the group of 352 seronegative cohort members. A peripheral blood sample was provided by each donor, and peripheral blood mononuclear cells were used for TCR beta sequencing. Genomic DNA extraction from the blood cell samples was performed with the Qiagen DNeasy Blood Extraction Kit. The data originate from a study of cytomegalovirus exposure and HLA in healthy donors (dated by TCRdb to 2015 to 2018). The study in broad terms: According to an earlier analysis of 450 to 650 of the donors, about 179 million T cells yielded 117 million unique TCR beta sequences and 276 Gb of sequence data. Approximately 310 gigabases of sequencing data and around 90 million unique TCR sequences made up an early release that covered around 640 HLA-typed donors. Among the roughly 400 genotyped donors, around 81% belonged to the genetic ancestry cluster associated with self-reported Caucasian donors. The study was designed to test whether signatures of past pathogen exposure could be identified by cataloging public T cell receptors. The study profiled the T cell repertoires of 500 to 800 subjects by immunosequencing and related them to cytomegalovirus serostatus. Besides the first cohort of roughly 640 subjects, a separate validation cohort made up of roughly 120 different subjects was used. High-throughput TCR immunosequencing, statistical association of individual TCRs with disease status, and machine learning were combined to predict cytomegalovirus infection status. A later analysis re-analyzed previously published TCR beta repertoires from roughly 630 donors and added high-resolution HLA genotyping to study TCR occurrence patterns. Rather than using new phenotypic data, the later analysis identified candidate immune exposures from TCR beta sequences and from how often those sequences occurred across donors. An earlier analysis of several hundred of the donors applied high-throughput TCR beta sequencing to assess whether each TCR beta V gene segment acted as functional or pseudogenic. Alongside the repertoire data, information on donor age, sex, ethnicity and CMV serostatus was compiled. A later genetic analysis took genome-wide SNP genotypes for about three fifths of the roughly 670 donors and used that subset as a discovery cohort. All discovery cohort repertoires had been generated on a single sequencing platform. HLA typing included class I and class II loci at four-digit resolution. Typing coverage differed by locus: A, B, C, DRB1 and DQB1 were typed in roughly 620-630 donors, DQA1 in roughly 500, DPA1 in roughly 590, and DPB1 in just under 490. Four to six DR-DQ haplotypes were handled as single units for association and clustering, since linkage in the cohort was strong. On average, 235,054 unique TCR beta nucleotide sequences were sequenced per donor among 300 to 500 genotyped donors of the cohort, with 15% to 20% of those sequences being non-productive. Study-wide conclusions, independent of this receptor: Correlated functional status among segregating V segments might be attributable to linkage disequilibrium, but an unknown experimental factor could not be ruled out. In an earlier analysis of 587 of the donors, most TCR beta V segments appeared in productive rearrangements about 87% or about 30% of the time, broadly matching IMGT annotations. Several of the top co-occurrence clusters appeared to be linked to parvovirus B19, influenza, CMV and Epstein-Barr virus, according to a later analysis. Some IMGT-functional V segments, including TRBV6-2 and TRBV6-3, could not be told apart with the 87-base-pair reads, so those segments were excluded. Assigning TCR associations to individual alleles was difficult when HLA alleles, especially DR and DQ, strongly co-occurred. It was suggested by the authors that the approach could potentially be generalized to other disease states and immunological phenotypes. In a later analysis, TCR association rates were found to vary across HLA loci, with the most associated TCRs seen for DRB1 alleles and the fewest for HLA-C alleles. According to a later genetic analysis, donors in an Asian-associated ancestry cluster had fewer N-insertions in productive TCRs than the approximately 630-donor mean. In a later analysis, around 17,000 TCR beta sequences were associated with specific HLA alleles at a false discovery rate of 0.05. A further reported finding was that TCR beta sequences accurately predicted the HLA-A and HLA-B alleles for most subjects in the first cohort. The classifier was reported to diagnose cytomegalovirus status with high specificity and sensitivity in both the original cohort and the validation cohort. According to a later analysis, most CMV-associated TCR beta chains appeared to be HLA-restricted, and the HLA associations seemed to be driven largely by CMV exposure. In a later analysis, HLA-associated TCR beta chains showed more clonal expansion and lower generation probabilities than non-associated chains that were equally common. In vitro tests confirmed that a few of the cytomegalovirus-associated TCR beta chains recognize cytomegalovirus antigens. The only immune exposure information available for the cohort was CMV serostatus. The cohort was sequenced for TCR beta chains only, and without alpha or paired-chain data the features that could be detected were limited. The sequencing pipeline was judged likely to have produced a cluster of highly shared sequence variants as a technical artifact. Because HLA typing was missing for some donors at each locus, association tests included only the typed subset. Because counts were too low, seventeen rarely observed V segments, including chromosome 9 orphons, were left out of the earlier analysis of approximately 500 of the donors. In a later genetic analysis, a missense DCLRE1C variant was associated with V-gene and J-gene trimming of TCR beta chains, and the association was replicated in an independent cohort. Across donors, most TCR sequences were observed very rarely, whereas some public TCRs were present in many individuals. The study listed 170 or so TCR beta chains as associated with cytomegalovirus. Roughly uniform sequencing depth across donors was assumed in presence/absence analyses, although this assumption may not hold.

From the cysteine up to the phenylalanine, the CDR3 has a length of 12 residues. The kept DNA is CDR3 alone, 36 bases in frame from the first base. Between the V and J ends, shortened by 5 bases and 6 bases respectively, the junction contains 8 bases. Based on the germline V gene, the CDR1 and CDR2 sequences are MDHEN and SYDVKM. Library preparation used the immunoSEQ multiplex PCR assay. The multiplex PCR relied on a mix of 60 forward primers for TCR Vbeta segments and 13 reverse primers for TCR Jbeta segments. The CDR3 region of rearranged TCR beta genes was amplified from genomic DNA with a multiplex PCR assay. Amplified TCR beta libraries were sequenced as 87-base-pair reads on the Illumina HiSeq System. Turning to the authors' computational methods: A later analysis tallied 80 million to 95 million unique TCR beta chains across the 600 to 700 repertoires, and 10 million to 11 million of those chains were shared by two or more donors. Raw reads were error-corrected and collapsed into unique sequences with a nearest-neighbor algorithm that merged closely related sequences to remove PCR and sequencing errors. CDR3 sequences were aligned to IMGT reference sequences to assign V, D and J gene segments. For a sequence to be retained, a match of at least six nucleotides was required to both a V gene segment and a J gene segment. A rearrangement counted as productive if the CDR3 had no stop codons and remained in frame with V and J, and every other rearrangement counted as non-productive. Following IMGT convention, CDR3 was defined as the stretch from the second conserved V-encoded cysteine up to the conserved J-encoded phenylalanine. The earlier analysis of fewer than 750 of the donors excluded sequences that lacked an unambiguous match to a single V gene segment. An earlier analysis of some 500 of the donors classified V segments as functional when productive rearrangements were above 56.7% and as segregating when the standard deviation between donors was above 5%. A statistical classification framework was built to diagnose cytomegalovirus status from the catalog of TCR beta chain sequences. A later analysis assigned V and J genes by comparing TCR nucleotide sequences with IMGT/GENE-DB human TR gene sequences. The TCRdist pipeline was used in a later analysis to assign CDR3 sequences and most-parsimonious VDJ recombination scenarios. A later analysis defined each TCR beta chain by its CDR3 amino acid sequence plus V-gene family, and excluded reads lacking a unique V-gene family. A later analysis removed 592 highly shared, low-generation-probability nucleotide sequences to deal with suspected cross-contamination and a sequencing artifact. A later analysis calculated a clonal expansion index for each public chain from normalized within-repertoire ranks of inferred template counts. Generation probabilities in a later analysis came from a VDJ recombination model fitted to out-of-frame rearrangements, and those results were checked against IGoR. In a later analysis, TCR-TCR, TCR-HLA and TCR-CMV co-occurrence was scored with hypergeometric tests, and a repertoire-size bias correction was applied to TCR pairs. False discovery rates were estimated in a later analysis by permuting HLA or CMV assignments 20 times. A later analysis grouped co-occurring TCRs with DBSCAN, adding TCRdist sequence similarity when clustering within HLA-allele-positive subsets. Repertoires with fewer than 30,000 or more than 120,000 public chains were left out of co-occurrence clustering, as were five repertoires with anomalous nucleotide sharing. This immuneACCESS table, as held by TCRdb, lists in-frame sequences with V and J called but not all clones. Of the missing ones, under half trace to an unresolved V gene in checked studies; the others have no known cause. V and J calls and clone size are those listed in that table; D and trimming were worked out from the DNA. The sample table shows over 150,000 clones, and around 80% are seen once. The ten largest make up 2% to 2.5% of the sample.

The sequence was collected from a man between 40 and 49 years old in good health and CMV-seronegative. The rearranged chain carries TRBV28 and TRBJ1-5; TRBD1 is possibly the D segment (5 matching bases). Specimen: PBMCs. The DNA reads TGTGCCAGCAGTCAGGGAATTCAGCCCCAGCATTTT. Its amino acids are CASSQGIQPQHF.